Below are 27 T cell receptor beta chains sequenced from a single sample in a study of cytomegalovirus exposure and HLA in healthy donors. The assay was immunoSEQ multiplex PCR, and TCRdb's table has in-frame clones only and misses some. Of under 250,000 clones in the sample, less than 90% were seen once. The sequenced sample was PBMCs. The receptors come from a woman under 30 in good health and CMV-seronegative.

To note about this clone: The junction departs from the called germline gene at one end, perhaps through a read error. The gene calls are TRBV6-6 and TRBJ1-5; D call uncertain. CDR1 is MNHNY, CDR2 SVGAGI, per germline (reference sequence). The CDR3 is 13 residues long. CDR3: CASSYSEVQPQHF. CDR3 in DNA: TGTGCCAGCAGCTACTCTGAGGTTCAGCCCCAGCATTTT.

The genes are TRBV6-6 and TRBJ2-7; D unclear. The CDR3 has 16 residues. The V gene lost 6 bases and the J gene lost 0 bases, with 18 bases spanning the gap. The V gene's germline CDR1 is MNHNY and CDR2 SVGAGI (reference sequence). CDR3 sequence: CASRSLRVSDSYEQYF. In DNA form, the CDR3 reads TGTGCCAGCAGATCCCTCCGGGTATCCGACTCCTACGAGCAGTACTTC.

The rearrangement links TRBV27 to TRBJ2-7; 8 bases are shared with TRBD2. V shed 3 bases, J shed 4 bases, and the junction held 8 bases outside the gene matches. There are 15 residues in the CDR3. The germline gives CDR1 MNHEY, CDR2 SMNVEV (reference sequence). Here the CDR3 reads CASSLNGRASYEQYF. The DNA of the CDR3 is TGTGCCAGCAGTTTGAACGGGAGGGCCTCTTACGAGCAGTACTTC.

This chain links TRBV2 with TRBJ1-2, with unresolved D. V was cut by 8 bases and J by 0 bases, with 10 bases left in between. Germline lookup yields CDR1 SNHLY and CDR2 FYNNEI. The CDR3 consists of 13 residues. The CDR3 sequence: CASSFDANYGYTF. The CDR3 DNA sequence: TGTGCCAGCTCGTTCGACGCTAACTATGGCTACACCTTC.

CDR3 sequence: CAISLDAANVLTF. CDR3 DNA: TGTGCCATCTCTTTAGATGCGGCCAACGTCCTGACTTTC. The chain has TRBV10-3 and TRBJ2-6, with D hard to call. Germline CDR1 and CDR2: ENHRY and SYGVKD. The V end was cut by 8 bases, the J end by 6 bases, with 11 bases between. CDR3 length: 13 residues.

This clone was seen at least ten times. J is TRBJ2-1 and V is TRBV11-3; D may be TRBD1 or TRBD2 (5 bases each). Germline V gene sequence: CDR1 SGHNT, CDR2 YENEEA. V was shortened by 5 bases and J by 8 bases, with 13 bases between the two germline ends. The CDR3 runs to 13 residues. The CDR3 nucleotides read TGTGCCAGCAGCCCCGGGACCGACGATGAGCAGTTCTTC. It encodes CASSPGTDDEQFF.

The chain uses TRBV2 and TRBJ1-5; D gene unclear. Germline CDR1 is SNHLY and CDR2 is FYNNEI. The CDR3 sequence is 14 residues long. Trimming removed 7 bases from V and 3 bases from J, with 13 bases in between. Here the CDR3 reads CASNRAILNQPQHF. CDR3 DNA sequence: TGTGCCAGCAATCGGGCCATCCTCAATCAGCCCCAGCATTTT.

The V and J genes are TRBV12-5 and TRBJ1-5; 8 positions agree with TRBD1. This CDR3 is built from 14 residues. Looked up from germline, CDR1 is LGHNT and CDR2 is FRNRAP. V was clipped by 0 bases and J by 8 bases; unmatched bases: 3. CDR3 nucleotides: TGTGCTAGTGGTTTGGTAACAGGGGGGAAGCCCCAGCATTTT. Translating gives CASGLVTGGKPQHF.

This clone has a single count. The chain joins TRBV2 to TRBJ1-4; 7 positions agree with TRBD1. V dropped 8 bases and J dropped 4; count of bases not matched to a gene: 10. Germline CDR1 SNHLY, CDR2 FYNNEI. CDR3 size: 15 residues. The CDR3 DNA reads TGTGCCAGCCGGTTGACAGGGAGAGGTAATGAAAAACTGTTTTTT. It is translated as CASRLTGRGNEKLFF.

The genes are TRBV7-9 and TRBJ1-3; D call uncertain. In germline, CDR1 is SEHNR, CDR2 FQNEAQ (reference sequence). V lost 2 bases, J lost 4 bases, and 12 bases lay in between. This CDR3 is built from 15 residues. The CDR3 reads CASSLMDVRGNTIYF. The CDR3 DNA reads as TGTGCCAGCAGCTTAATGGACGTGCGAGGAAACACCATATATTTT.

CDR3 region: CASGGASGRSYEQYF. DNA for the CDR3: TGTGCCAGCGGAGGGGCTAGCGGGCGCTCCTACGAGCAGTACTTC. V gene TRBV11-1 combines with J gene TRBJ2-7; 8 nucleotides agree with TRBD2. This CDR3 comprises 15 residues. J lost 0 bases, V lost 8 bases, and 9 bases had no gene match. From germline, CDR1 is SGHAT and CDR2 FQDESV (reference sequence).

V and J are TRBV2 and TRBJ2-3; TRBD2 agrees at 9 bases. The CDR3 is 16 residues long. Germline V lookup: CDR1 SNHLY, CDR2 FYNNEI. V lost 4 bases, J lost 0 bases, and 5 bases stayed unmatched. CDR3 in amino acids: CASSVHSGGSTDTQYF. CDR3 nucleotide sequence: TGTGCCAGCAGTGTCCATAGCGGGGGAAGCACAGATACGCAGTATTTT.

CDR3 protein: CASSPGGGQPQHF. CDR3 DNA sequence: TGTGCCAGCAGCCCAGGGGGTGGTCAGCCCCAGCATTTT. This chain joins TRBV7-6 and TRBJ1-5; 7 positions match TRBD1. This CDR3 is built from 13 residues. Germline trimming cut 5 bases from V and 6 bases from J; bases unmatched to any gene: 4. Germline V gene data show CDR1 as SGHVS and CDR2 as FNYEAQ.

The gene calls are TRBV5-4 and TRBJ2-3, with no clear D. Germline CDR1 SGHNT, CDR2 YYREEE (reference sequence). The CDR3 is 12 amino acids. The germline V and J ends were trimmed by 2 bases and 0 bases, with 1 base remaining between them. CDR3 protein: CASSFSTDTQYF. CDR3 DNA: TGTGCCAGCAGCTTCAGCACAGATACGCAGTATTTT.

The V and J genes are TRBV4-1 and TRBJ2-1; TRBD2 matches at 8 bases. CDR1 MGHRA and CDR2 YSYEKL come from the germline V gene. The CDR3 has 15 amino acids. V shed 0 bases and J 11 bases; nucleotides not matched to a gene: 9. The CDR3 sequence is CASSQDSAGASKQFF. CDR3 nucleotide sequence: TGCGCCAGCAGCCAAGATTCAGCGGGGGCCTCTAAGCAGTTCTTC.

The genes are TRBV27 and TRBJ2-1, with no clear D. CDR1 and CDR2 from the germline V gene are MNHEY and SMNVEV (reference sequence). The CDR3 runs 11 residues. V lost 7 bases and J lost 9, with 10 bases in between. CDR3 nucleotides: TGTGCCAGCATGGGTCGGACTGAGCAGTTCTTC. It encodes CASMGRTEQFF.

Turning to this clone: Germline and junction disagree at one end, which may indicate a read error. The chain links TRBV7-9 to TRBJ2-7; 9 positions agree with TRBD1. This CDR3 spans 12 amino acids. Looked up from germline, CDR1 is SEHNR and CDR2 is FQNEAQ (reference sequence). The CDR3 DNA sequence: TGTGCCAGCAGCTTAGACTTAGGGACAGGGTGCTTC. Its translation: CASSLDLGTGCF.

The chain has TRBV9 and TRBJ2-7; D gene unclear. The V gene's germline CDR1 is SGDLS and CDR2 YYNGEE. Trimming left V 4 bases short and J 2 bases short, with 10 bases between. This CDR3 has 13 residues. The chain's CDR3 is CASSSGTAYEQYF. CDR3 DNA: TGTGCCAGCAGCTCCGGAACTGCCTACGAGCAGTACTTC.

The rearrangement links TRBV6-5 to TRBJ2-7; the match to TRBD1 covers 9 bases. J was trimmed by 1 base and V by 6 bases; bases with no gene match: 4. Germline CDR1 reads MNHEY; CDR2 reads SVGAGI. The CDR3 extends over 14 amino acids. This CDR3 reads CASSLDRGSYEQYF. For the CDR3, the DNA is TGTGCCAGCAGCCTGGACAGGGGTTCCTACGAGCAGTACTTC.

The chain combines TRBV6-1 with TRBJ2-7; perhaps D is TRBD1 or TRBD2 (5 bases each). The CDR3 consists of 14 residues. CDR1 and CDR2 from the germline V gene are MNHNS and SASEGT. Trimming removed 8 bases from V and 3 bases from J, with 17 bases in between. The CDR3 region is CASGPRDRGYEQYF. The CDR3 DNA sequence: TGTGCCAGCGGTCCCCGGGACCGAGGCTACGAGCAGTACTTC.

This clone was detected once. This chain uses TRBV11-2 with TRBJ1-2; 7 bases line up with TRBD1. This CDR3 comprises 16 residues. V was clipped by 6 bases and J by 4 bases; unmatched bases: 14. Per germline, CDR1 SGHAT and CDR2 FQNNGV. CDR3: CASRTVRGGGAYGYTF. CDR3 bases: TGTGCCAGCAGGACTGTCCGGGGAGGGGGCGCCTATGGCTACACCTTC.

This clone has a single count. The chain has TRBV7-3 and TRBJ2-7; 9 bases line up with TRBD1. Germline loops: CDR1 SGHTA, CDR2 FQGTGA. V was pared by 5 bases and J by 3 bases, with 5 bases of the junction left unmatched. CDR3 length equals 14 residues. This CDR3 is CASSPTGGGYEQYF. CDR3 sequence (DNA): TGTGCCAGCAGCCCTACAGGGGGCGGCTACGAGCAGTACTTC.

The V call is TRBV6-5, the J call TRBJ2-3; TRBD2 is a possible D gene (5 bases). The CDR3 is 15 residues long. Germline V gives CDR1 MNHEY, CDR2 SVGAGI. V shed 0 bases and J shed 5 bases, with 12 bases lying between them. The CDR3: CASSYSRGRGDTQYF. CDR3 in DNA: TGTGCCAGCAGTTACTCGAGAGGGCGAGGAGATACGCAGTATTTT.

The rearrangement links TRBV30 to TRBJ1-2; D uncertain. Germline assignment: CDR1 GTSNPN and CDR2 SVGIG (reference sequence). The CDR3 consists of 12 residues. V was cut by 0 bases and J by 4 bases, with 6 bases left in between. The chain's CDR3 is CAWSVEAYGYTF. In DNA form, the CDR3 reads TGTGCCTGGAGTGTCGAGGCCTATGGCTACACCTTC.

The gene calls are TRBV2 and TRBJ2-5, with a possible D match to TRBD1 (6 bases). Trimming shortened V by 5 bases and J by 4 bases, and 17 bases separated the two germline ends. This CDR3 has 15 residues. Germline CDR1 reads SNHLY; CDR2 reads FYNNEI. The CDR3: CASSLAPQGPETQYF. Written as DNA, the CDR3 is TGTGCCAGCAGTTTGGCCCCCCAGGGGCCAGAGACCCAGTACTTC.

This clone was observed many times. The J gene is TRBJ2-7, the V gene TRBV7-9; weak D call: TRBD1 (5 bases). CDR1 is SEHNR, CDR2 FQNEAQ, per germline (reference sequence). The germline V and J ends were trimmed by 8 bases and 3 bases, with 11 bases remaining between them. The CDR3 totals 12 residues. CDR3 protein: CASGRDYYEQYF. CDR3 sequence (DNA): TGTGCCAGCGGCAGGGATTACTACGAGCAGTACTTC. The entire variable domain, with the rest obtained from reference TRBV7-9 and TRBJ2-7, is as follows: DTGVSQNPRHKITKRGQNVTFRCDPISEHNRLYWYRQTLGQGPEFLTYFQNEAQLEKSRLLSDRFSAERPKGSFSTLEIQRTEQGDSAMYLCASGRDYYEQYFGPGTRLTVT.

V gene TRBV28 combines with J gene TRBJ1-4, with D perhaps matching TRBD1 (6 bases). The CDR3 loop spans 15 amino acids. The V end lost 7 bases, the J end lost 8 bases, and 20 bases lay between the germline ends. Germline V CDR1 and CDR2: MDHEN, SYDVKM. As DNA, the CDR3 is TGTGCCAGCACCTTACAGGGTTCAACAGGCGAAAAACTGTTTTTT. This codes for CASTLQGSTGEKLFF.